This section outlines one TCR beta chain sequence together with its context. The data were taken from a study of blood T cell repertoires in COVID-19. Study background: Specimens from acute and convalescent COVID-19 originated in the United States, Italy and Spain.

Participant age was about 18 to 89 years, and participants resided in about two dozen US areas. Cohorts were based on clinical histories the participants reported. Source study methods: Estimates of nucleated cell counts were drawn from the amplification of reference gene primers. The method was immunoSEQ multiplex PCR; TCRdb's version includes in-frame clones alone and lacks a portion of them. D and trimming come from the DNA, and the V and J calls and clone size come from that table. Here the sample spans 200,000 to 250,000 clones, roughly 84% being singletons. The germline V and J ends were trimmed by 2 bases and 3 bases, with 9 bases remaining between them. The germline V gene has CDR1 MNHEY and CDR2 SVGAGI. This CDR3 is built from 14 residues.

This chain connects TRBV6-5 to TRBJ2-3; the D gene is possibly TRBD1 (6 bases). The clonotype comes from a woman aged 35 to 49 who had recovered from COVID-19. The material sequenced was PBMCs or T cells enriched from blood (not recorded which). The CDR3 sequence is CASSYLQGTDTQYF. DNA for the CDR3: TGTGCCAGCAGTTACCTGCAGGGGACAGATACGCAGTATTTT.